The entry below gives a single T cell receptor beta chain sequence along with its context. Its antigen is still unknown. This table comes from immunoSEQ multiplex PCR, and its TCRdb copy is limited to in-frame clones, with some not included. The profile shows 65,000 to 75,000 clones, more than 85% of them singletons. The sample belongs to a study of OX40 agonist ivuxolimab in advanced cancers. Study-level information: Intravenous ivuxolimab at 0.01 to 10 mg/kg was given to patients every 2 weeks.

General study findings and limits: Dosing at 0.1 to 3.0 mg/kg was accompanied by clonal expansion of CD4+ and CD8+ blood T cells by week 6. The study found that CD8+ T cells averaged more expanded clones than CD4+. Specificity for antigen went undetermined in the expanded peripheral T cells.

This clonotype originated in an adult with an advanced solid tumor such as melanoma, head and neck, liver or kidney cancer. Material: CD4+ or CD8+ T cells sorted from blood, obtained in a trial of the OX40 agonist ivuxolimab.

This CDR3 reads CASSLNAGLAGGGNEQFF. As DNA, the CDR3 is TGCGCCAGCAGTCTGAACGCGGGACTAGCGGGAGGGGGTAATGAGCAGTTCTTC. The rearrangement links TRBV5-1 to TRBJ2-1, with TRBD2 matching 16 bases. The CDR3 loop spans 18 amino acids. V trimming: 5 bases; J trimming: 7 bases; junction bases outside the gene matches: 12. CDR1 is SGHRS and CDR2 is YFSETQ in the germline V gene.